One and the same sample provided the 28 T cell receptor beta chains below, sequenced in a study of early T cells in non-severe SARS-CoV-2 infection. From the 5' RACE reads, TCRdb called clonotypes with MiXCR, one entry per CDR3 protein. The sample records approximately 97,000 distinct CDR3 sequences, more than 9.5% being singletons. The source was whole blood, collected at baseline. The receptor set was obtained from an adult who was a healthcare worker with PCR-confirmed SARS-CoV-2 infection or an uninfected control (not recorded which).

The gene calls are TRBV11-2 and TRBJ2-7; the D gene is possibly TRBD1 (5 bases). The CDR3 length is 12 residues. Germline CDR1 SGHAT, CDR2 FQNNGV. V dropped 5 bases and J dropped 5 bases, with 10 bases sitting between them. CDR3 residues: CASSPDRHEQYF. Here the CDR3 DNA reads TGTGCCAGCAGCCCAGACAGACACGAGCAGTACTTC.

This clonotype was detected only a few times. The chain recombines TRBV12-3 or TRBV12-4 with TRBJ1-3; no reliable D call. V gave up 7 bases and J gave up 1 base, with 8 bases separating them. The CDR3 consists of 13 residues. The CDR3 loop reads CASKWASGNTIYF. The CDR3 DNA follows: TGTGCCAGCAAATGGGCTTCTGGAAACACCATATATTTT.

V gene TRBV3-1 combines with J gene TRBJ1-6; no firm D call. The germline gives CDR1 LGHDT, CDR2 YNNKEL (reference sequence). The CDR3 runs 11 residues. The V end lost 3 bases, the J end lost 10 bases, and 4 bases lay between the germline ends. The CDR3 loop reads CASSQGSPLHF. Here the CDR3 DNA reads TGTGCCAGCAGCCAGGGATCACCCCTCCACTTT.

By sample fraction, this clonotype is medium-sized. The chain couples TRBV2 to TRBJ2-5; tentative D call: TRBD2 (6 bases). From germline, CDR1 is SNHLY and CDR2 FYNNEI. The CDR3 is 14 amino acids. Trimming took 7 bases from V and 4 from J, leaving 16 bases between them. The CDR3 DNA follows: TGTGCCAGCAAAACGGGAGTAACGGTAGAGACCCAGTACTTC. Its protein product is CASKTGVTVETQYF.

The chain joins TRBV6-2 or TRBV6-3 to TRBJ2-3; a weak D match, TRBD2 (6 bases). Germline V gives CDR1 MNHEY, CDR2 SVGEGT. With 2 bases removed from V and 3 bases from J, the gap between germline ends came to 21 bases. CDR3 size: 18 residues. For the CDR3, the DNA is TGTGCCAGCAGTTACCCGAAGGCTGGGACTTCCTTTACAGATACGCAGTATTTT. Residues: CASSYPKAGTSFTDTQYF.

The chain is built from TRBV18 and TRBJ2-7; the match to TRBD1 covers 7 bases. CDR1 KGHSH and CDR2 LQKENI come from the germline V gene. V was pared by 6 bases and J by 1 base, with 9 bases of the junction left unmatched. CDR3 length: 15 residues. The DNA for the CDR3 is TGTGCCAGCTCTCTCCGACAGGGCCGGTCCTACGAGCAGTACTTC. Translating it yields CASSLRQGRSYEQYF.

This clonotype was detected many times. V usage is TRBV5-1 and J usage is TRBJ2-1; possible D gene TRBD2, 6 bases. The germline gives CDR1 SGHRS, CDR2 YFSETQ. Trimming removed 0 bases at V and 6 bases at J, with 13 bases between. This CDR3 contains 15 residues. The CDR3 protein is CASSLGAGRPNEQFF. The DNA for the CDR3 is TGCGCCAGCAGCTTGGGGGCGGGGCGCCCCAATGAGCAGTTCTTC.

This clonotype was detected a few times. The rearrangement uses TRBV18 and TRBJ2-7; tentatively, D is TRBD1 (6 bases). Germline CDR1 reads KGHSH; CDR2 reads LQKENI. This CDR3 is built from 14 residues. V lost 6 bases, J lost 6 bases, and 18 bases lay in between. The CDR3 spells CASSPTGQRAEQYF. The CDR3 DNA reads as TGTGCCAGCTCGCCTACCGGACAGAGGGCCGAGCAGTACTTC. Full variable domain (outside the CDR3, taken from reference TRBV18 and TRBJ2-7): NAGVMQNPRHLVRRRGQEARLRCSPMKGHSHVYWYRQLPEEGLKFMVYLQKENIIDESGMPKERFSAEFPKEGPSILRIQQVVRGDSAAYFCASSPTGQRAEQYFGPGTRLTVT.

This clonotype has more than one count but fewer than ten. This sequence joins TRBV4-2 and TRBJ2-3; no definite D call. The V and J ends lost 5 bases and 0 bases respectively, with 9 bases between them. From germline, CDR1 is LGHNA and CDR2 YNFKEQ. This CDR3 spans 14 amino acids. This CDR3 reads CASSGGISTDTQYF. In DNA, the CDR3 is TGTGCCAGCAGCGGCGGTATCAGCACAGATACGCAGTATTTT.

This clonotype was seen a few times. V is TRBV5-1 and J is TRBJ1-6, with D maybe TRBD1 (6 bases). The ends were cut back, 4 bases at V and 9 bases at J, with 17 bases in the middle. This CDR3 is 15 amino acids long. From germline, CDR1 is SGHRS and CDR2 YFSETQ. The CDR3, as DNA: TGCGCCAGCAGCCCCCGGGACACGACGCCTTCACCCCTCCACTTT. This codes for CASSPRDTTPSPLHF.

The chain is built from TRBV7-9 and TRBJ2-3, with D perhaps TRBD1 (6 bases). Between the trimmed V and J ends, which lost 6 bases and 1 base, there was a span of 23 bases. CDR1 and CDR2 from the germline V gene are SEHNR and FQNEAQ (reference sequence). This CDR3 is 18 amino acids long. The CDR3 sequence is CASSLLQAGQYGTDTQYF. In nucleotides, the CDR3 is TGTGCCAGCAGTCTTCTCCAAGCTGGACAGTATGGCACAGATACGCAGTATTTT.

This clonotype has only a few counts. The chain joins TRBV20-1 to TRBJ1-1, with D unresolved. Germline values: CDR1 DFQATT, CDR2 SNEGSKA (reference sequence). V was cut by 5 bases and J by 0 bases, with 13 bases left in between. This CDR3 region has 14 residues. The CDR3 here is CSAGPLGMNTEAFF. Here the CDR3 DNA reads TGCAGTGCTGGCCCCCTTGGTATGAACACTGAAGCTTTCTTT.

The sample holds many counts of this clonotype. The chain recombines TRBV10-3 with TRBJ1-1; D is perhaps TRBD1 (6 bases). The CDR3 is 16 amino acids. The germline CDR1 and CDR2 sequences are ENHRY and SYGVKD. V was clipped by 2 bases and J by 4 bases, with 17 bases between them. CDR3 coding DNA: TGTGCCATCAGTGAGGATGGGGGCGCGGTGCCCACTGAAGCTTTCTTT. It encodes CAISEDGGAVPTEAFF.

This clonotype was recorded many times. The rearrangement links TRBV10-3 to TRBJ2-1, with D tentatively TRBD2 (6 bases). The ends were cut back, 6 bases at V and 4 bases at J, with 19 bases in the middle. Germline CDR1 and CDR2: ENHRY and SYGVKD. This CDR3 is 16 amino acids long. The CDR3: CAIRGNGASEYNEQFF. CDR3 DNA sequence: TGTGCCATCAGGGGTAACGGGGCTAGCGAGTACAATGAGCAGTTCTTC.

This clonotype was picked up a small number of times. V and J are TRBV2 and TRBJ1-6, with D perhaps TRBD1 (5 bases). The CDR3 totals 16 residues. Trimming removed 3 bases at V and 7 bases at J, with 16 bases between. Germline CDR1 and CDR2: SNHLY and FYNNEI. The CDR3 spells CASSDRSGTGNSPLHF. CDR3 bases: TGTGCCAGCAGTGATCGGTCCGGGACGGGGAATTCACCCCTCCACTTT.

This clonotype has a count of ten or more. The V call is TRBV27, the J call TRBJ1-1; unclear D gene. V was trimmed by 4 bases and J by 8 bases, leaving 17 bases between them. Germline CDR1 is MNHEY and CDR2 is SMNVEV (reference sequence). This CDR3 has 14 amino acids. CDR3 bases: TGTGCCAGCAGTTACAAACGCGGCCGATCCGAAGCTTTCTTT. Its translation: CASSYKRGRSEAFF.

This clonotype was counted ten times or more. This sequence joins TRBV6-1 and TRBJ2-1; D may be TRBD1 (6 bases). The V gene lost 7 bases and the J gene lost 6 bases, with 13 bases spanning the gap. Germline-derived CDR1 and CDR2 are MNHNS and SASEGT. This CDR3 has 13 residues. This CDR3 is CASNPQGVNEQFF. CDR3 nucleotides: TGTGCCAGCAACCCACAGGGAGTCAATGAGCAGTTCTTC.

This clonotype was picked up many times. V and J are TRBV7-9 and TRBJ1-2; D is perhaps TRBD1 (5 bases). The CDR3 is 15 residues long. The germline gives CDR1 SEHNR, CDR2 FQNEAQ (reference sequence). The V end was cut by 0 bases, the J end by 2 bases, with 10 bases between. The CDR3: CASSLAGRANYGYTF. The CDR3 nucleotides read TGTGCCAGCAGCTTAGCGGGCAGGGCAAACTATGGCTACACCTTC. Full variable domain (missing parts from reference TRBV7-9 and TRBJ1-2): DTGVSQNPRHKITKRGQNVTFRCDPISEHNRLYWYRQTLGQGPEFLTYFQNEAQLEKSRLLSDRFSAERPKGSFSTLEIQRTEQGDSAMYLCASSLAGRANYGYTFGSGTRLTVV.

The chain employs TRBV7-6 and TRBJ2-3; the D is unclear. CDR1 and CDR2 (germline): SGHVS, FNYEAQ. Deletions cut 5 bases from V and 2 bases from J, with 11 bases between. This CDR3 has 14 amino acids. CDR3 sequence reads: CASSLETFTDTQYF. CDR3 nucleotide sequence: TGTGCCAGCAGCCTGGAAACTTTCACAGATACGCAGTATTTT.

The chain carries TRBV12-3 or TRBV12-4 and TRBJ2-7; 8 bases are a match to TRBD1. The length of the CDR3 is 14 residues. Unmatched junction bases numbered 7, after V lost 4 bases and J lost 5 bases. The CDR3 spells CASSSRQGLDEQYF. Written as DNA, the CDR3 is TGTGCCAGCAGTTCCAGACAGGGGTTAGACGAGCAGTACTTC.

This chain links TRBV5-5 with TRBJ1-3; the match to TRBD1 covers 8 bases. The germline V gene has CDR1 SGHKS and CDR2 YYEKEE (reference sequence). CDR3 length: 15 residues. Germline trimming cut 1 base from V and 4 bases from J; bases unmatched to any gene: 4. CDR3 nucleotide sequence: TGTGCCAGCAGCTTGCTGGACAGGGACGGAAACACCATATATTTT. Translated: CASSLLDRDGNTIYF.

This clonotype was observed a handful of times. The rearrangement joins TRBV30 to TRBJ2-1; D is perhaps TRBD2 (5 bases). CDR1 and CDR2 from the germline V gene are GTSNPN and SVGIG (reference sequence). The V and J ends lost 4 bases and 3 bases respectively, with 7 bases between them. This CDR3 spans 12 amino acids. The CDR3 spells CAWTSSYNEQFF. CDR3 DNA sequence: TGTGCCTGGACTAGCAGCTACAATGAGCAGTTCTTC.

The V gene is TRBV2, the J gene TRBJ2-2, with D unclear. Trimming removed 3 bases at V and 4 bases at J, with 9 bases between. Germline-derived CDR1 and CDR2 are SNHLY and FYNNEI. This CDR3 spans 14 amino acids. CDR3 region: CASSENPFTGELFF. CDR3 sequence (DNA): TGTGCCAGCAGTGAGAATCCTTTCACCGGGGAGCTGTTTTTT.

In this sample, this clonotype turned up a few times. This chain joins TRBV7-9 and TRBJ2-1, with D perhaps being TRBD1 or TRBD2 (5 bases each). Trimming removed 5 bases at V and 9 bases at J, with 20 bases between. CDR3 length: 15 amino acids. Germline V gene sequence: CDR1 SEHNR, CDR2 FQNEAQ (reference sequence). DNA for the CDR3: TGTGCCAGCAGCCTATGGATGGGGGAGAGTAGTGAGCAGTTCTTC. It translates to CASSLWMGESSEQFF.

The rearrangement joins TRBV29-1 to TRBJ1-1; D is undetermined. CDR1 and CDR2 (germline): SQVTM, ANQGSEA. V dropped 4 bases and J dropped 7 bases, with 19 bases sitting between them. The CDR3 extends over 14 amino acids. CDR3 residues: CSVGYVGAGVEAFF. The CDR3 nucleotides are TGCAGCGTTGGCTATGTTGGTGCTGGAGTTGAAGCTTTCTTT.

This clonotype occurred a few times. The chain links TRBV6-9 to TRBJ2-1; D gene uncertain. The CDR3 is 10 residues long. The germline V gene encodes CDR1 MNHGY and CDR2 SVAAGI. V shed 4 bases and J shed 10 bases, with 5 bases lying between them. The CDR3 DNA reads as TGTGCCAGCAGTTCTGGGGAGCAGTTCTTC. Protein product: CASSSGEQFF.

The chain employs TRBV5-6 and TRBJ2-2, with unresolved D. CDR3 length equals 14 residues. From germline, CDR1 is SGHDT and CDR2 YYEEEE. Trimming took off 4 bases at V and 1 base at J, with 8 bases between the two ends. The CDR3: CASSLGLNTGELFF. CDR3 bases: TGTGCCAGCAGCCTGGGCCTGAACACCGGGGAGCTGTTTTTT.

The chain has TRBV5-6 and TRBJ2-1; 9 positions agree with TRBD2. Germline CDR1 is SGHDT and CDR2 is YYEEEE. This CDR3 has 18 amino acids. V shed 6 bases, J shed 0 bases, and the junction held 13 bases outside the gene matches. The DNA of the CDR3 is TGTGCCAGCACCAAATGGGGAGGCGGGAGGGTCTCCTACAATGAGCAGTTCTTC. Protein product: CASTKWGGGRVSYNEQFF.